What follows describes a single T cell receptor beta chain. These data come from a study of blood T cell repertoires in COVID-19. Study context: The samples span acute and convalescent COVID-19 from the United States, Italy and Spain. From T cells, B-cell-depleted T cells, or PBMCs came the material, which was cDNA or gDNA.

Here immunoSEQ multiplex PCR was the method, and the copy in TCRdb shows in-frame clones only, minus some. The sample records around 260,000 clones, 70% to 90% being singletons. Trimming cost V 2 bases and J 5 bases; bases outside gene matches: 13. The CDR3 spans 18 residues. Germline values: CDR1 LGHNA, CDR2 YSLEER. Followed longitudinally, the Seattle patients had been enrolled during active infection. V usage is TRBV4-3 and J usage is TRBJ1-4, with 8 bases aligning to TRBD1. The TCR sequence derives from a human donor with COVID-19, enrolled during active disease. The donor label of this sample is uncertain. Sequencing used peripheral blood. Written as DNA, the CDR3 is TGCGCCAGCAGCCAATTTTATCGGGCGACAGGGGCGAATGAAAAACTGTTTTTT. Its translation is CASSQFYRATGANEKLFF.